This is a list of T cell receptor beta chains from one sample in a study of control samples from healthy donors and cancer patients. Using immunoSEQ multiplex PCR, the repertoire was profiled, and TCRdb retains in-frame clones only, with some absent. Of tens of thousands of clones listed, around 87% are singletons. Sequenced: PBMCs. The receptors were gathered from a woman in her 50s with head and neck cancer. Both conserved end residues are part of each CDR3. Each record gives: clone size, V gene, D gene, J gene, CDR3 DNA, CDR3 protein. The D gene is left open where the match is weak. Size tells how often a clone was seen (once, few, many) or the class of an expanded clone, and some rows leave it out.

-,TRBV7-8,-,TRBJ1-1,TGTGCCAGCAGCTTACTCCCAGGGTTTTTGGCAAACACTGAAGCTTTCTTT,CASSLLPGFLANTEAFF
-,TRBV29-1,-,TRBJ1-4,TGCAGCGTTCTGAAGGGTACCAATGAAAAACTGTTTTTT,CSVLKGTNEKLFF
-,TRBV5-1,-,TRBJ2-3,TGCGCCAGCAGCTTGGGGGGCCTAAGCACAGATACGCAGTATTTT,CASSLGGLSTDTQYF
-,TRBV21-1,-,TRBJ2-2,TGTGCCAGCAGCAAAGATGGACTGAACACCGGGGAGCTGTTTTTT,CASSKDGLNTGELFF
-,TRBV4-1,-,TRBJ1-1,TGCGCCAGCAGCCAGAGGACCGACCGGAAAATGAACACTGAAGCTTTCTTT,CASSQRTDRKMNTEAFF
-,TRBV7-3,-,TRBJ2-3,TGTGCCAGCAGCCTGGGAAGAGTTACCACAGATACGCAGTATTTT,CASSLGRVTTDTQYF
-,TRBV28,-,TRBJ1-2,TGTGCCAGCAGTACCCTCTATGGCTACACCTTC,CASSTLYGYTF
-,TRBV19,-,TRBJ1-5,TGTGCCAGTAGTAAAGAGGGAAATCAGCCCCAGCATTTT,CASSKEGNQPQHF
medium-sized,TRBV6-2/TRBV6-3,-,TRBJ2-1,TGTGCCAGCAGTTACGCCGAATACAATGAGCAGTTCTTC,CASSYAEYNEQFF
-,TRBV6-5,-,TRBJ1-2,TGTGCCAGCACCCCCAGGCTAAGTTTTAACTATGGCTACACCTTC,CASTPRLSFNYGYTF
-,TRBV19,TRBD2,TRBJ2-1,TGTGCCAGTAGTCCCCAGCGGGGGGGCAATGAGCAGTTCTTC,CASSPQRGGNEQFF
-,TRBV2,-,TRBJ2-7,TGTGCCAGCAGTTCAGGGGTTCGAGTCGAGCAGTACTTC,CASSSGVRVEQYF
-,TRBV6-6,-,TRBJ1-1,TGTGCCAGCAGTTCTCAGGGAAACACTGAAGCTTTCTTT,CASSSQGNTEAFF
-,TRBV28,TRBD1,TRBJ1-1,TGTGCCAGCAGTTTATCCGGGACAGTTGAAGCTTTCTTT,CASSLSGTVEAFF
-,TRBV7-3,-,TRBJ2-6,TGTGCCAGCAGCCTAGTGGGGTGGGGCCAATATTCCGGGGCCAACGTCCTGACTTTC,CASSLVGWGQYSGANVLTF
-,TRBV4-2,-,TRBJ2-7,TGTGCCAGCAGCCAAGATCCAGGCGGGACCTCCTACGAGCAGTACTTC,CASSQDPGGTSYEQYF
-,TRBV5-4,TRBD2,TRBJ2-2,TGTGCCAGCAGTACGCCGGGACTAGCGGGGGGAGTTAGCACCGGGGAGCTGTTTTTT,CASSTPGLAGGVSTGELFF
-,TRBV7-2,TRBD2,TRBJ2-1,TGTGCCAGCAGTTTCACCGGGACTAGCTTATACAATGAGCAGTTCTTC,CASSFTGTSLYNEQFF
-,TRBV3-1/TRBV3-2,-,TRBJ1-1,TGTGCCAGCAGCCCGAGTGGACTTCTTCTGGGCGCTGAAGCTTTCTTT,CASSPSGLLLGAEAFF
-,TRBV9,TRBD1,TRBJ2-7,TGTGCCAGCAGCCCCCGATCGGGACAGGACTACGAGCAGTACTTC,CASSPRSGQDYEQYF
few,TRBV20-1,-,TRBJ1-1,TGCAGTGCTAGTCCGCAGGCGAAGATGAACACTGAAGCTTTCTTT,CSASPQAKMNTEAFF